The 2 T cell receptor beta chains presented below share a single source sample, sequenced in a study of shared T cell receptors in the human thymus. The table came from immunoSEQ multiplex PCR; TCRdb's copy has only in-frame clones and leaves some out. Of 600,000 or so clones in the sample, about 89% were seen once. This sample was also put to use in a study of human thymus T cells.

The sequenced material came from thymocytes. The receptors were gathered from a boy younger than two with a congenital heart defect.

The chain recombines TRBV4-3 with TRBJ2-2; D gene ambiguous. This CDR3 spans 15 amino acids. The germline gives CDR1 LGHNA, CDR2 YSLEER. The V end was cut by 0 bases, the J end by 7 bases, with 12 bases between. The DNA for the CDR3 is TGCGCCAGCAGCCAAGATTACCCGGAGTACGGGGAGCTGTTTTTT. It yields the protein CASSQDYPEYGELFF.

The chain combines TRBV4-1 with TRBJ2-7, with D uncertain. CDR3 size: 16 residues. From germline, CDR1 is MGHRA and CDR2 YSYEKL. Trimming removed 1 base from V and 2 bases from J, with 15 bases in between. CDR3 region: CASSQGPGVSAYEQYF. Written as DNA, the CDR3 is TGCGCCAGCAGCCAAGGACCCGGAGTGTCGGCCTACGAGCAGTACTTC.